The 26 T cell receptor beta chains below all came from one sample that was sequenced in a study of shared clonotypes between healthy human individuals. The method was immunoSEQ multiplex PCR; TCRdb's version includes in-frame clones alone and lacks a portion of them. The sample holds some 1 million clones, more than 60% seen once. Sequencing was performed on memory CD4+ T cells sorted from blood. Noted subset: CD45RA-negative fraction. Every receptor here comes from a man younger than 35 in good health.

This clone was picked up one time. This sequence joins TRBV23-1 and TRBJ2-3; 10 nucleotides agree with TRBD2. TRBV23-1 is flagged as an ORF with uncertain function. V gave up 2 bases and J gave up 2 bases; unmatched junction bases: 10. The CDR3 extends over 18 amino acids. The chain's CDR3 is CASSQPPLAGGYTDTQYF. The CDR3 DNA reads as TGCGCCAGCAGTCAACCCCCCTTAGCGGGGGGATACACAGATACGCAGTATTTT.

The V gene is TRBV7-8, the J gene TRBJ1-6; D possibly corresponds to TRBD1 (6 bases). The length of the CDR3 is 16 residues. V lost 5 bases, J lost 0 bases, and 11 bases lay in between. The germline gives CDR1 SGHVS, CDR2 FQNEAQ. The CDR3 region has the DNA TGTGCCAGCAGCCCCCCCAGGGGCTCCTATAATTCACCCCTCCACTTT. This gives the protein CASSPPRGSYNSPLHF.

This clone was seen only a few times. This chain uses TRBV7-9 with TRBJ1-1; D is ambiguous. The CDR3 has 13 residues. The germline gives CDR1 SEHNR, CDR2 FQNEAQ (reference sequence). The chain's CDR3 is CADGPDPNTEAFF. CDR3 nucleotides: TGTGCAGATGGGCCCGACCCGAACACTGAAGCTTTCTTT.

V gene TRBV6-1 combines with J gene TRBJ2-3; 12 bases align to TRBD2. Germline CDR1 reads MNHNS; CDR2 reads SASEGT. V shed 0 bases, J shed 2 bases, and the junction held 9 bases outside the gene matches. The CDR3 length is 19 residues. The CDR3 DNA reads TGTGCCAGCAGTGAAGCAGCTCCGGGACTAGCGGGCCTCACAGATACGCAGTATTTT. Amino acids: CASSEAAPGLAGLTDTQYF.

In its sample, this clone was seen a few times. This chain uses TRBV6-5 with TRBJ2-7; unclear D gene. Trimming pared 7 bases from V and 1 base from J, leaving 11 bases between. Germline V gene data show CDR1 as MNHEY and CDR2 as SVGAGI. The CDR3 is 13 amino acids. Here the CDR3 reads CASTPGLSYEQYF. The CDR3 nucleotides read TGTGCCAGCACCCCGGGCCTTTCCTACGAGCAGTACTTC.

The chain uses TRBV7-9 and TRBJ1-2; TRBD1 is a possible D gene (6 bases). CDR1 is SEHNR and CDR2 is FQNEAQ in the germline V gene (reference sequence). V lost 11 bases and J lost 5, with 30 bases in between. The CDR3 contains 17 residues. The CDR3 reads CAGGKGQTRGIVYGYTF. CDR3 nucleotides: TGTGCCGGGGGCAAAGGACAGACTAGGGGGATCGTTTATGGCTACACCTTC. The whole variable domain, filled in from reference TRBV7-9 and TRBJ1-2, reads DTGVSQNPRHKITKRGQNVTFRCDPISEHNRLYWYRQTLGQGPEFLTYFQNEAQLEKSRLLSDRFSAERPKGSFSTLEIQRTEQGDSAMYLCAGGKGQTRGIVYGYTFGSGTRLTVV.

This chain uses TRBV12-1 with TRBJ2-1; the D segment call TRBD2 is taken from the table without a DNA check. TRBV12-1 has pseudogene status. The CDR3 is 15 amino acids. This CDR3 is CASSLAGTYLNEQFF. The CDR3 DNA sequence: TGTGCCAGCAGCTTGGCCGGGACTTACCTCAATGAGCAGTTCTTC.

The gene calls are TRBV27 and TRBJ1-5; D call uncertain. This CDR3 is 13 amino acids long. CDR1 is MNHEY, CDR2 SMNVEV, per germline (reference sequence). Between the trimmed V and J ends, which lost 0 bases and 7 bases, there was a span of 7 bases. The DNA for the CDR3 is TGTGCCAGCAGTTTATCAGGTTTACAGCCCCAGCATTTT. Translating it yields CASSLSGLQPQHF.

This chain joins TRBV2 and TRBJ2-1, with D perhaps assigned TRBD1 or TRBD2 (7 bases each). This CDR3 comprises 13 residues. V gave up 2 bases and J gave up 9 bases, with 11 bases separating them. Germline V gives CDR1 SNHLY, CDR2 FYNNEI. The CDR3 loop is CASSEIRGGEQFF. As DNA, the CDR3 is TGTGCCAGCAGTGAAATCAGGGGGGGTGAGCAGTTCTTC.

This clone was seen only a few times. The rearrangement joins TRBV7-9 to TRBJ1-3, with 8 nucleotides matching TRBD1. CDR1 and CDR2 (germline): SEHNR, FQNEAQ (reference sequence). This CDR3 comprises 16 residues. V gave up 3 bases and J gave up 0 bases; unmatched junction bases: 4. The DNA for the CDR3 is TGTGCCAGCAGCTTGTTGGACAGGGCCTCTGGAAACACCATATATTTT. This sequence encodes CASSLLDRASGNTIYF.

The CDR3 region has the DNA TGTGCCAGCAGGCTCGACAGCGATAGCAATCAGCCCCAGCATTTT. Encoded protein: CASRLDSDSNQPQHF. V usage is TRBV6-5 and J usage is TRBJ1-5; D perhaps matches TRBD1 (5 bases). The CDR3 is 15 residues long. Trimming removed 6 bases from V and 0 bases from J, with 12 bases in between. From germline, CDR1 is MNHEY and CDR2 SVGAGI.

This clone was seen a single time. The same CDR3 arises from other DNA sequences in this sample as well. This rearrangement joins TRBV29-1 to TRBJ2-1; D gene unclear. The germline V gene has CDR1 SQVTM and CDR2 ANQGSEA. The CDR3 covers 13 residues. Trimming pared 4 bases from V and 0 bases from J, leaving 7 bases between. The CDR3 coding sequence is TGCAGCGTTGTCCCGAGCTCCTACAATGAGCAGTTCTTC. Translating gives CSVVPSSYNEQFF.

The chain combines TRBV9 with TRBJ2-6; D possibly corresponds to TRBD2 (6 bases). The germline V gene has CDR1 SGDLS and CDR2 YYNGEE. V shed 4 bases and J shed 0 bases, with 14 bases lying between them. This CDR3 has 17 residues. The CDR3 DNA reads TGTGCCAGCAGCCCGCGGGACGGCAGCTCTGGGGCCAACGTCCTGACTTTC. This translates into CASSPRDGSSGANVLTF.

This clone was picked up one time. The genes are TRBV7-8 and TRBJ1-2; D unclear. Trimming removed 1 base at V and 1 base at J, with 1 base between. The germline CDR1 and CDR2 sequences are SGHVS and FQNEAQ. This CDR3 contains 12 residues. CDR3 protein: CASSLDNYGYTF. CDR3 in DNA: TGTGCCAGCAGCTTAGATAACTATGGCTACACCTTC. Variable domain in full (rest from reference TRBV7-8 and TRBJ1-2): GAGVSQSPRYKVAKRGQDVALRCDPISGHVSLFWYQQALGQGPEFLTYFQNEAQLDKSGLPSDRFFAERPEGSVSTLKIQRTQQEDSAVYLCASSLDNYGYTFGSGTRLTVV.

In this sample, this clone turned up once. The gene calls are TRBV5-4 and TRBJ1-3; D uncertain. CDR3 length: 14 amino acids. CDR1 is SGHNT, CDR2 YYREEE, per germline (reference sequence). The ends were cut back, 0 bases at V and 4 bases at J, with 8 bases in the middle. In DNA form, the CDR3 reads TGTGCCAGCAGCTTGGGACAAAGAGGAAACACCATATATTTT. Protein: CASSLGQRGNTIYF. Combining the CDR3 with reference TRBV5-4 and TRBJ1-3 gives the whole variable domain ETGVTQSPTHLIKTRGQQVTLRCSSQSGHNTVSWYQQALGQGPQFIFQYYREEENGRGNFPPRFSGLQFPNYSSELNVNALELDDSALYLCASSLGQRGNTIYFGEGSWLTVV.

The table lists this clone with many counts. This CDR3 reads CASTIYPPGTPYEQYF. CDR3 coding DNA: TGTGCCAGCACTATTTATCCCCCAGGGACCCCCTACGAGCAGTACTTC. The chain uses TRBV28 and TRBJ2-7; D is tentatively TRBD1 or TRBD2 (5 bases each). This CDR3 is built from 16 residues. V was shortened by 7 bases and J by 2 bases, with 21 bases between the two germline ends. The germline gives CDR1 MDHEN, CDR2 SYDVKM.

CDR3 nucleotides: TGTGCCAGCAGGAAAAGTGGGACAGGTACCTACGAGCAGTACTTC. Encoded protein: CASRKSGTGTYEQYF. V usage is TRBV14 and J usage is TRBJ2-7; TRBD1 agrees at 8 bases. Germline lookup yields CDR1 SGHDN and CDR2 FVKESK. The J segment lost 2 bases and the V segment lost 6 bases, leaving 9 bases of the junction unmatched. The CDR3 spans 15 residues.

The genes are TRBV14 and TRBJ2-5; no clear D. The CDR3 totals 12 residues. Deletions cut 1 base from V and 5 bases from J, with 5 bases between. CDR1 SGHDN and CDR2 FVKESK come from the germline V gene. CDR3 in DNA: TGTGCCAGCAGCCAAGGAGATGAGACCCAGTACTTC. Residues: CASSQGDETQYF.

A note on this clone: This same CDR3 is encoded by further DNA sequences in the sample. The chain joins TRBV5-5 to TRBJ1-4; D call uncertain. The CDR3 extends over 12 amino acids. CDR1 is SGHKS, CDR2 YYEKEE, per germline (reference sequence). Trimming removed 3 bases at V and 4 bases at J, with 4 bases between. CDR3 sequence: CASSSGNEKLFF. The CDR3 DNA sequence: TGTGCCAGCAGCTCCGGTAATGAAAAACTGTTTTTT.

This clone was detected once. V and J are TRBV7-2 and TRBJ2-7; tentative D call: TRBD2 (7 bases). Germline assignment: CDR1 SGHTA and CDR2 FQGNSA. Trimming cost V 4 bases and J 1 base, with 14 bases left between them. This CDR3 has 15 amino acids. CDR3 coding DNA: TGTGCCAGCAGCTCAGGGGCGGGGGCTTCCTACGAGCAGTACTTC. Translated, it gives CASSSGAGASYEQYF.

The rearrangement uses TRBV18 and TRBJ2-2, with D possibly TRBD2 on 5 matching bases. V shed 4 bases and J shed 5 bases, with 17 bases lying between them. The germline gives CDR1 KGHSH, CDR2 LQKENI. The CDR3 is 16 amino acids. CDR3 residues: CASSLEIFRETGELFF. The CDR3 DNA reads as TGTGCCAGCTCACTGGAAATCTTTCGGGAAACCGGGGAGCTGTTTTTT. The whole variable domain, remainder taken from reference TRBV18 and TRBJ2-2, is NAGVMQNPRHLVRRRGQEARLRCSPMKGHSHVYWYRQLPEEGLKFMVYLQKENIIDESGMPKERFSAEFPKEGPSILRIQQVVRGDSAAYFCASSLEIFRETGELFFGEGSRLTVL.

The V call is TRBV5-1, the J call TRBJ2-1; TRBD1 aligns across 10 bases. Germline lookup yields CDR1 SGHRS and CDR2 YFSETQ. This CDR3 has 15 amino acids. The junction had 8 bases not matched to a gene; V was cut back by 3 bases and J by 8 bases. The CDR3 here is CASSWRDRGGDEQFF. The DNA for the CDR3 is TGCGCCAGCAGCTGGAGGGACAGGGGAGGAGATGAGCAGTTCTTC.

J is TRBJ1-2 and V is TRBV10-2; D remains unclear. Trimming stripped 6 bases from V and 4 bases from J, with 15 bases between. CDR1 and CDR2 from the germline V gene are WSHSY and SAAADI. The CDR3 length is 14 residues. CDR3 amino acids: CASRPGPNSYGYTF. DNA of the CDR3: TGCGCCAGCAGACCGGGCCCGAACTCCTATGGCTACACCTTC.

A remark on this clone: Given a far larger clone just one base away, this is likely a sequencing read error. The chain uses TRBV10-3 and TRBJ2-2; no firm D call. The CDR3 runs to 14 residues. Germline V gene lookup returns CDR1 ENHRY and CDR2 SYGVKD. CDR3 loop: CAISHSMNTRELFF. CDR3 DNA sequence: TGTGCCATCAGTCATTCAATGAACACCAGGGAGCTGTTTTTT.

A word on this clone: This sample includes further DNA sequences coding for the same CDR3. CDR3 in DNA: TGTGCCAGCAGTGAAAATCCGGGGAGTTCCTACGAGCAGTACTTC. As protein: CASSENPGSSYEQYF. The genes are TRBV6-1 and TRBJ2-7, with D possibly matching TRBD2 (5 bases). There are 15 residues in the CDR3. V lost 2 bases and J 1 base, leaving 12 bases between the germline ends. The germline V gene has CDR1 MNHNS and CDR2 SASEGT.

The CDR3 bases are TGTGCCTGGAGTGTCAAAGGGCTAGATGAGCAGTTCTTC. It encodes CAWSVKGLDEQFF. This chain connects TRBV30 to TRBJ2-1; D remains ambiguous. The germline CDR1 and CDR2 sequences are GTSNPN and SVGIG (reference sequence). This CDR3 spans 13 amino acids. The V end lost 0 bases, the J end lost 8 bases, and 11 bases lay between the germline ends.